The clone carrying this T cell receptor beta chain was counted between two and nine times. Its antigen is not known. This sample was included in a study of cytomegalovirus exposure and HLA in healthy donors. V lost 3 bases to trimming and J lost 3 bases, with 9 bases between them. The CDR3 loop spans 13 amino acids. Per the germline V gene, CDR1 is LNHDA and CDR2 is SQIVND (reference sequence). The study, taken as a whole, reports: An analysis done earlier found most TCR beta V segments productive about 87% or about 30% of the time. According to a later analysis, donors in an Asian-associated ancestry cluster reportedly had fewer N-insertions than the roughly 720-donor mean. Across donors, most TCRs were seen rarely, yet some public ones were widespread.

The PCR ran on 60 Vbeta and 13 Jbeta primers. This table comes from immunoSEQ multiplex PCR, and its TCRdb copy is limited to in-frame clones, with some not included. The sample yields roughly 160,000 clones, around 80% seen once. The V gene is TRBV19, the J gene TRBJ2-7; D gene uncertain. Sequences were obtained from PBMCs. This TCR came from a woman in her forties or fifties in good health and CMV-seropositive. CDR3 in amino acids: CASSIGPDYEQYF. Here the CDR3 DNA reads TGTGCCAGTAGTATTGGGCCAGACTACGAGCAGTACTTC.